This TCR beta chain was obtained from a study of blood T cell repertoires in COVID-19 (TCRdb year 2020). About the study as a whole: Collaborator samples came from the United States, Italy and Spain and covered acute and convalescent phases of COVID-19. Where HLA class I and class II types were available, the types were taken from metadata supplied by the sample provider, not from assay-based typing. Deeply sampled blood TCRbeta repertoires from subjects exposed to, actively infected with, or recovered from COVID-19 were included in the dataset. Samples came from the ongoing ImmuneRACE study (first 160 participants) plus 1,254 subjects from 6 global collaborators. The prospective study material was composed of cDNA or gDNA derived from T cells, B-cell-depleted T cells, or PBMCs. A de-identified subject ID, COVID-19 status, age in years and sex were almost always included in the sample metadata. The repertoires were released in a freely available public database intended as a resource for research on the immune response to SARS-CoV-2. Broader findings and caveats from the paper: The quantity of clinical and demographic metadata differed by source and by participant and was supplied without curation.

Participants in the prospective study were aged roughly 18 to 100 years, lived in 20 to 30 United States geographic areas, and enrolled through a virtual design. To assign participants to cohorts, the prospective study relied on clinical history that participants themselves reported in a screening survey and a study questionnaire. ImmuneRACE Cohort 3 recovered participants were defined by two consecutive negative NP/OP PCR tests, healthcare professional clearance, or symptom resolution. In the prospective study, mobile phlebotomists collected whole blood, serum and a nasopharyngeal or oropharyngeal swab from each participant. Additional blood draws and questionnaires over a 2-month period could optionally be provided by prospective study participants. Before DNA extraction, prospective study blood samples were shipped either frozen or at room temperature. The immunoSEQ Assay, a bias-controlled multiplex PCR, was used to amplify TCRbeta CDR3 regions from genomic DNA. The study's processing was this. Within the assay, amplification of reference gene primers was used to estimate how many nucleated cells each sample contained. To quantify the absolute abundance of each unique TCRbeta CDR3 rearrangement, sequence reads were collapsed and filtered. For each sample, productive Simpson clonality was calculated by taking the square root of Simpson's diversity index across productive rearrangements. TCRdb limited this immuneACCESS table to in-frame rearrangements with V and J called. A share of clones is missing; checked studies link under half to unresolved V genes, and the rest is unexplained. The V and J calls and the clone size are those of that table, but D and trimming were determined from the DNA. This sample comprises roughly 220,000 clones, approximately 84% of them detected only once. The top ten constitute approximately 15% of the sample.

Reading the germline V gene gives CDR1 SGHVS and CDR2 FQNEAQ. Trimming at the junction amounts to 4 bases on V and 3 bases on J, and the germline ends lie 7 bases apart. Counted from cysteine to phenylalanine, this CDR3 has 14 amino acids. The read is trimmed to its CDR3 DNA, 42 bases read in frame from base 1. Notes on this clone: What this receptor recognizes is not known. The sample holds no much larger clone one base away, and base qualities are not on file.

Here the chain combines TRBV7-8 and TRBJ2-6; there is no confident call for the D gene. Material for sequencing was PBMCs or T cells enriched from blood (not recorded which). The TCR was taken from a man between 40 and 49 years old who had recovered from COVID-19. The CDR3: CASSSPVGANVLTF. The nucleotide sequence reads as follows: TGTGCCAGCAGCTCGCCGGTTGGGGCCAACGTCCTGACTTTC.